The 15 T cell receptor beta chains below all came from one sample that was sequenced in a study of T-cell memory formation after mild COVID-19. One entry per CDR3 protein, called by TCRdb with MiXCR from the 5' RACE reads. The sample records a few hundred thousand distinct CDR3 sequences, roughly an eighth being singletons. Material: PBMCs or a T cell subset sorted from them (not recorded which). Every receptor here comes from a man aged 18 to 30 who had mild COVID-19 (a few samples of this study predate the infection). Cell type and time point are not known.

The rearrangement uses TRBV6-1 and TRBJ2-7; no definite D call. Germline CDR1 and CDR2: MNHNS and SASEGT. V shed 2 bases and J shed 0 bases, with 11 bases lying between them. The CDR3 consists of 15 residues. This CDR3 is CASSESPHPSYEQYV. The CDR3 nucleotides read TGTGCCAGCAGTGAATCTCCACACCCCTCCTACGAGCAGTACGTC.

This clonotype came up a few times. The gene calls are TRBV7-3 and TRBJ2-5; 12 bases match TRBD1. The CDR3 consists of 15 residues. The J segment lost 5 bases and the V segment lost 3 bases, leaving 4 bases of the junction unmatched. Germline V gene lookup returns CDR1 SGHTA and CDR2 FQGTGA. The CDR3: CASSLGTGGDETQYF. The CDR3 DNA reads TGTGCCAGCAGCTTGGGGACAGGGGGCGATGAGACCCAGTACTTC.

This clonotype was seen many times. V and J are TRBV5-1 and TRBJ2-7, with TRBD1 identical over 8 bases. Per the germline V gene, CDR1 is SGHRS and CDR2 is YFSETQ. The CDR3 consists of 15 residues. The junction had 2 bases not matched to a gene; V was cut back by 0 bases and J by 0 bases. CDR3 coding DNA: TGCGCCAGCAGCTTGGGTACAGGGGGCTCCTACGAGCAGTACTTC. Translated: CASSLGTGGSYEQYF.

This clonotype was seen repeatedly, ten times or more. The rearrangement uses TRBV9 and TRBJ1-5; D unresolved. The V gene lost 0 bases and the J gene lost 2 bases, with 12 bases spanning the gap. The CDR3 is 16 amino acids. Per germline, CDR1 SGDLS and CDR2 YYNGEE. The CDR3 DNA is TGTGCCAGCAGCGTAGAGAACGGGGAGGGCAATCAGCCCCAGCATTTT. It encodes CASSVENGEGNQPQHF.

This clonotype was seen many times. The chain links TRBV4-1 to TRBJ2-2; D assignment may be TRBD1 or TRBD2 (6 bases each). The CDR3 is made up of 15 amino acids. Germline V lookup: CDR1 MGHRA, CDR2 YSYEKL. Trimming removed 1 base at V and 7 bases at J, with 13 bases between. CDR3 residues: CASSQGVGGGGELFF. The CDR3 DNA reads TGCGCCAGCAGCCAAGGGGTAGGGGGAGGCGGGGAGCTGTTTTTT.

V and J are TRBV18 and TRBJ2-3; the match to TRBD1 covers 8 bases. The CDR3 has 15 amino acids. After removal of 3 bases from V and 2 bases from J, the junction contained 4 bases not matched to a gene. CDR1 is KGHSH and CDR2 is LQKENI in the germline V gene. The CDR3 DNA reads TGTGCCAGCTCACCTCGGGACAGGACCACAGATACGCAGTATTTT. Translating it yields CASSPRDRTTDTQYF. The whole variable domain, remainder taken from reference TRBV18 and TRBJ2-3, is NAGVMQNPRHLVRRRGQEARLRCSPMKGHSHVYWYRQLPEEGLKFMVYLQKENIIDESGMPKERFSAEFPKEGPSILRIQQVVRGDSAAYFCASSPRDRTTDTQYFGPGTRLTVL.

V and J are TRBV7-2 and TRBJ2-3, with D possibly matching TRBD2 (7 bases). Trimming pared 5 bases from V and 1 base from J, leaving 13 bases between. The germline CDR1 and CDR2 sequences are SGHTA and FQGNSA. CDR3 length equals 15 residues. Here the CDR3 DNA reads TGTGCCAGCAGCGGGGGGGCCAGTCGCACAGATACGCAGTATTTT. Its protein product is CASSGGASRTDTQYF.

This clonotype has a handful of counts. The V and J genes are TRBV2 and TRBJ2-3; D perhaps matches TRBD2 (6 bases). V shed 7 bases and J shed 3 bases, with 8 bases lying between them. The CDR3 consists of 12 residues. Germline CDR1 reads SNHLY; CDR2 reads FYNNEI. CDR3 in amino acids: CASTGETDTQYF. Here the CDR3 DNA reads TGTGCCAGCACGGGGGAGACAGATACGCAGTATTTT.

This clonotype came up many times. The V call is TRBV7-7, the J call TRBJ2-2; possibly TRBD1 for D (6 bases). There are 17 residues in the CDR3. The germline V gene has CDR1 SSHAT and CDR2 FNYEAQ (reference sequence). Trimming left V 7 bases short and J 0 bases short, with 18 bases between. The CDR3 sequence: CASTPSVAGANTGELFF. The CDR3 DNA reads as TGTGCCAGCACCCCATCAGTGGCAGGGGCGAACACCGGGGAGCTGTTTTTT.

In its sample, this clonotype was seen a few times. This chain joins TRBV19 and TRBJ1-6, with 7 bases matching TRBD1. Germline V CDR1 and CDR2: LNHDA, SQIVND (reference sequence). The CDR3 loop spans 16 amino acids. V lost 5 bases and J lost 10; bases outside the gene matches: 14. In DNA, the CDR3 is TGTGCCAGTAGTCCAACAGGGGCTACGGGTATATCACCCCTCCACTTT. Translation gives CASSPTGATGISPLHF.

This clonotype was seen only a few times. This rearrangement joins TRBV6-2 or TRBV6-3 to TRBJ1-5; D is perhaps TRBD1 (6 bases). Germline V gene data show CDR1 as MNHEY and CDR2 as SVGEGT. The CDR3 covers 15 residues. The ends were cut back, 5 bases at V and 10 bases at J, with 21 bases in the middle. The CDR3 loop reads CASSRRATGLEPQHF. CDR3 DNA: TGTGCCAGCAGTCGACGAGCGACAGGATTGGAACCCCAGCATTTT.

The V gene is TRBV5-1, the J gene TRBJ1-3; TRBD1 might be the D (5 bases). CDR3 length: 17 amino acids. With 0 bases removed from V and 0 bases from J, the gap between germline ends came to 13 bases. The germline CDR1 and CDR2 sequences are SGHRS and YFSETQ. CDR3 amino acids: CASSLEGAGTSGNTIYF. CDR3 coding DNA: TGCGCCAGCAGCTTGGAGGGCGCAGGGACCTCTGGAAACACCATATATTTT.

The rearrangement uses TRBV5-1 and TRBJ2-3, with D perhaps TRBD1 (8 bases). V was shortened by 0 bases and J by 2 bases, with 16 bases between the two germline ends. The CDR3 runs to 17 residues. In germline, CDR1 is SGHRS, CDR2 YFSETQ. The CDR3 region has the DNA TGCGCCAGCAGCTTGGGGACAGGGACTACCTACACAGATACGCAGTATTTT. Protein: CASSLGTGTTYTDTQYF. Together with reference TRBV5-1 and TRBJ2-3, the CDR3 gives the full variable domain: KAGVTQTPRYLIKTRGQQVTLSCSPISGHRSVSWYQQTPGQGLQFLFEYFSETQRNKGNFPGRFSGRQFSNSRSEMNVSTLELGDSALYLCASSLGTGTTYTDTQYFGPGTRLTVL.

This clonotype occurred many times. V gene TRBV7-2 combines with J gene TRBJ2-2, with no clear D. V dropped 1 base and J dropped 5 bases, with 2 bases sitting between them. This CDR3 region has 12 residues. Germline-derived CDR1 and CDR2 are SGHTA and FQGNSA. This CDR3 is CASSLVTGELFF. The CDR3 coding sequence is TGTGCCAGCAGCTTAGTTACCGGGGAGCTGTTTTTT.

In this sample, this clonotype turned up a few times. This chain joins TRBV5-4 and TRBJ2-3; 7 nucleotides align to TRBD2. The germline V gene has CDR1 SGHNT and CDR2 YYREEE (reference sequence). V was clipped by 4 bases and J by 2 bases; unmatched bases: 4. This CDR3 contains 14 residues. The CDR3: CASSQRGHTDTQYF. In DNA, the CDR3 is TGTGCCAGCAGCCAGCGGGGCCACACAGATACGCAGTATTTT.